The sequence of this T cell receptor (beta chain) was determined in a study of OX40 agonist ivuxolimab in advanced cancers. Overall study context: Dose-escalation patients' cancers were hepatocellular carcinoma, melanoma, renal cell or head and neck cancer. Three patients responded partially, comprising one with hepatocellular carcinoma and two with cutaneous melanoma. Notes on the study in general: At 0.1 to 3.0 mg/kg and by week 6, CD4+ and CD8+ T cells in the blood had expanded clonally. Averaging showed that CD8+ T cells had more expanded clones than CD4+ did.

The repertoire was sequenced with immunoSEQ multiplex PCR; TCRdb's copy has only in-frame clones and lacks some. The repertoire holds about 10,000 clones, with about 82% as singletons. The junction had 9 bases not matched to a gene; V was cut back by 1 base and J by 0 bases. From germline, CDR1 is LNHNV and CDR2 YYDKDF (reference sequence). This CDR3 has 17 amino acids. On this clone itself: Its matching antigen is unknown.

Sequences were derived from CD4+ or CD8+ T cells sorted from blood, sampled in a trial of the OX40 agonist ivuxolimab. The sequence was obtained from an adult with an advanced solid tumor such as melanoma, head and neck, liver or kidney cancer. This chain joins TRBV15 and TRBJ2-7, with TRBD2 matching over 7 bases. The CDR3 DNA sequence: TGTGCCACCAGCAGAGCTCCGGGACTAACTACCTCCTACGAGCAGTACTTC. Its translation is CATSRAPGLTTSYEQYF.